The 29 T cell receptor beta chains in this list originate from one sample, sequenced in a study of blood T cell repertoires in COVID-19. Libraries were prepared by immunoSEQ multiplex PCR; TCRdb keeps only in-frame clonotypes and omits some of them. The sample lists a few hundred thousand clones; around 89% were seen once. Sequencing input: peripheral blood. These receptors were taken from a man aged 30 to 39 with acute or convalescent COVID-19.

This chain connects TRBV5-1 to TRBJ2-6; unclear D gene. The CDR3 has 16 residues. Per germline, CDR1 SGHRS and CDR2 YFSETQ. Trimming removed 2 bases at V and 1 base at J, with 10 bases between. CDR3 loop: CASSFLPGSGANVLTF. DNA for the CDR3: TGCGCCAGCAGCTTCCTTCCAGGTTCTGGGGCCAACGTCCTGACTTTC.

The gene calls are TRBV10-1 and TRBJ1-2; D might be TRBD1 (6 bases). From germline, CDR1 is WNHNN and CDR2 SYGVQD (reference sequence). Trimming took 6 bases from V and 2 from J, leaving 10 bases between them. The CDR3 runs 13 residues. The CDR3 nucleotides read TGCGCCAGCAGCCTCGACAGGAACTATGGCTACACCTTC. It encodes CASSLDRNYGYTF.

The DNA for the CDR3 is TGTGCCAGCAGCTCCCGGGACAGGGCCTACGAGCAGTACTTC. It is translated as CASSSRDRAYEQYF. J is TRBJ2-7 and V is TRBV7-9; 9 bases line up with TRBD1. Germline V gene sequence: CDR1 SEHNR, CDR2 FQNEAQ (reference sequence). This CDR3 is 14 amino acids long. The V gene end was trimmed by 4 bases and the J gene end by 2 bases; junction bases not matched to a gene: 3.

V usage is TRBV15 and J usage is TRBJ1-1; unclear D gene. The V end was cut by 0 bases, the J end by 6 bases, with 11 bases between. The CDR3 has 14 residues. From germline, CDR1 is LNHNV and CDR2 YYDKDF (reference sequence). CDR3 residues: CATSRDGLGSEAFF. For the CDR3, the DNA is TGTGCCACCAGCAGAGATGGGTTGGGCTCTGAAGCTTTCTTT. The full variable domain, rest sourced from reference TRBV15 and TRBJ1-1, is DAMVIQNPRYQVTQFGKPVTLSCSQTLNHNVMYWYQQKSSQAPKLLFHYYDKDFNNEADTPDNFQSRRPNTSFCFLDIRSPGLGDTAMYLCATSRDGLGSEAFFGQGTRLTVV.

Concerning this clone: Within the sample, other DNA sequences also encode this same CDR3. This rearrangement joins TRBV27 to TRBJ1-2; TRBD1 is a possible D gene (6 bases). The CDR3 runs 13 residues. Looked up from germline, CDR1 is MNHEY and CDR2 is SMNVEV (reference sequence). V lost 6 bases and J 2 bases, leaving 10 bases between the germline ends. Here the CDR3 reads CASSLGQNYGYTF. The DNA of the CDR3 is TGTGCCAGCAGCCTTGGACAGAACTATGGCTACACCTTC.

The chain is built from TRBV11-3 and TRBJ2-2, with D perhaps TRBD2 (6 bases). Trimming shortened V by 5 bases and J by 6 bases, and 22 bases separated the two germline ends. CDR1 is SGHNT, CDR2 YENEEA, per germline. The CDR3 sequence is 17 residues long. The CDR3, as DNA: TGTGCCAGCAGCGTGGCCGGGCAGGGAGGATTCGCCGGGGAGCTGTTTTTT. Protein product: CASSVAGQGGFAGELFF.

DNA of the CDR3: TGTGCCAGCAGCCAAGATCTCGCTCCCGGGAACAATGAGCAGTTCTTC. The encoded protein is CASSQDLAPGNNEQFF. The V gene is TRBV3-1 (or the pseudogene TRBV3-2), the J gene TRBJ2-1; D possibly corresponds to TRBD2 (5 bases). This CDR3 has 16 residues. Germline V gene lookup returns CDR1 LGHDT and CDR2 YNNKEL (reference sequence). Trimming shortened V by 0 bases and J by 5 bases, and 14 bases separated the two germline ends.

The J gene is TRBJ2-5, the V gene TRBV5-1; 7 bases match TRBD1. Trimming took 4 bases from V and 5 from J; bases not matched to a gene: 8. Germline assignment: CDR1 SGHRS and CDR2 YFSETQ. The CDR3 spans 14 residues. The CDR3 loop reads CASSERTGQETQYF. CDR3 in DNA: TGCGCCAGCAGCGAAAGGACAGGCCAGGAGACCCAGTACTTC.

This chain connects TRBV27 to TRBJ2-1; 8 nucleotides agree with TRBD2. V dropped 7 bases and J dropped 5; count of bases not matched to a gene: 7. CDR1 is MNHEY, CDR2 SMNVEV, per germline (reference sequence). The CDR3 is made up of 14 amino acids. This chain's CDR3 is CASNSAGGHNEQFF. The CDR3 DNA reads as TGTGCCAGCAATTCCGCGGGGGGCCACAATGAGCAGTTCTTC.

The genes are TRBV5-6 and TRBJ1-2; 8 bases match TRBD1. Trimming took 4 bases from V and 7 from J; bases not matched to a gene: 9. CDR3 length equals 14 residues. CDR1 SGHDT and CDR2 YYEEEE come from the germline V gene. CDR3 region: CASSVGQARGGYTF. Here the CDR3 DNA reads TGTGCCAGCAGCGTGGGACAGGCCAGAGGTGGCTACACCTTC.

This clone was detected only once. CDR3 in DNA: TGTGCCAGCAGCTCCGGACAGGGTTGGGGAAACACCATATATTTT. Translating it yields CASSSGQGWGNTIYF. This chain joins TRBV14 and TRBJ1-3, with 8 bases fitting TRBD1. The CDR3 extends over 15 amino acids. Losses at the gene ends were 5 bases for V and 4 bases for J; bases not matched to a gene: 7. The germline gives CDR1 SGHDN, CDR2 FVKESK.

The rearrangement joins TRBV6-5 to TRBJ1-2; weak D call: TRBD1 (6 bases). Germline-derived CDR1 and CDR2 are MNHEY and SVGAGI. The CDR3 covers 13 residues. Trimming took off 4 bases at V and 4 bases at J, with 10 bases between the two ends. In DNA, the CDR3 is TGTGCCAGCAGTTGGGGGACAAGCTATGGCTACACCTTC. This gives the protein CASSWGTSYGYTF.

The gene calls are TRBV6-5 and TRBJ1-3; D is ambiguous. This CDR3 has 13 residues. Germline CDR1 and CDR2: MNHEY and SVGAGI. Trimming removed 4 bases at V and 2 bases at J, with 6 bases between. CDR3 in amino acids: CASSLTAGNTIYF. For the CDR3, the DNA is TGTGCCAGCAGTTTAACAGCTGGAAACACCATATATTTT.

This clone was detected once. The CDR3 nucleotides read TGTGCCAGCAGCGTTCAGGGGACCCTGAACACTGAAGCTTTCTTT. Its protein is CASSVQGTLNTEAFF. The chain employs TRBV9 and TRBJ1-1; a possible D gene is TRBD1 (6 bases). Germline V gene lookup returns CDR1 SGDLS and CDR2 YYNGEE. This CDR3 region has 15 residues. V dropped 2 bases and J dropped 0 bases, with 11 bases sitting between them.

The chain joins TRBV15 to TRBJ2-7; TRBD1 aligns across 8 bases. V dropped 1 base and J dropped 1; count of bases not matched to a gene: 6. Looked up from germline, CDR1 is LNHNV and CDR2 is YYDKDF (reference sequence). CDR3 size: 16 residues. The CDR3 region is CATSRGQGMESYEQYF. For the CDR3, the DNA is TGTGCCACCAGCAGAGGACAGGGGATGGAGTCCTACGAGCAGTACTTC.

This clone appeared a single time. The chain employs TRBV5-4 and TRBJ1-1; possibly TRBD1 for D (6 bases). Germline V gene sequence: CDR1 SGHNT, CDR2 YYREEE (reference sequence). V dropped 4 bases and J dropped 3 bases, with 13 bases sitting between them. The CDR3 is made up of 14 amino acids. CDR3: CASSPVGGDTEAFF. CDR3 DNA: TGTGCCAGCAGCCCAGTAGGGGGTGACACTGAAGCTTTCTTT.

The chain recombines TRBV11-2 with TRBJ2-3; 8 bases line up with TRBD1. The CDR3 loop spans 16 amino acids. Germline V gene sequence: CDR1 SGHAT, CDR2 FQNNGV. The J segment lost 5 bases and the V segment lost 1 base, leaving 8 bases of the junction unmatched. CDR3 protein: CASSLVLQGALDTQYF. The CDR3 DNA reads TGTGCCAGCAGCTTAGTTTTGCAGGGGGCTTTAGATACGCAGTATTTT.

The J gene is TRBJ1-5, the V gene TRBV5-6; D ambiguous. This CDR3 is built from 13 residues. V was clipped by 0 bases and J by 4 bases, with 5 bases between them. CDR1 and CDR2 from the germline V gene are SGHDT and YYEEEE. DNA of the CDR3: TGTGCCAGCAGCTTGGCCAGAAATCAGCCCCAGCATTTT. Amino acids: CASSLARNQPQHF.

The chain joins TRBV4-1 to TRBJ1-5, with TRBD1 as a possible D gene (6 bases). The CDR3 is made up of 16 amino acids. Germline V lookup: CDR1 MGHRA, CDR2 YSYEKL. Trimming stripped 0 bases from V and 3 bases from J, with 12 bases between. CDR3 bases: TGCGCCAGCAGCCAAGATTGGGGGCCTAACAATCAGCCCCAGCATTTT. Translation: CASSQDWGPNNQPQHF.

V gene TRBV7-9 combines with J gene TRBJ1-1, with D possibly matching TRBD1 (5 bases). The CDR3 is 11 amino acids. CDR1 is SEHNR, CDR2 FQNEAQ, per germline (reference sequence). The V end lost 4 bases, the J end lost 7 bases, and 7 bases lay between the germline ends. The CDR3 loop reads CASSSRDEAFF. In DNA, the CDR3 is TGTGCCAGCAGCTCCAGGGATGAAGCTTTCTTT.

The CDR3 DNA reads TGTGCCTGCCTCCGGGAGAACACTGAAGCTTTCTTT. Its translation is CACLRENTEAFF. The V and J genes are TRBV7-9 and TRBJ1-1; D not certain. The germline CDR1 and CDR2 sequences are SEHNR and FQNEAQ (reference sequence). The V end lost 11 bases, the J end lost 1 base, and 11 bases lay between the germline ends. The CDR3 has 12 residues.

The V gene is TRBV9, the J gene TRBJ1-6; D possibly corresponds to TRBD1 (5 bases). The CDR3 totals 14 residues. Trimming took 4 bases from V and 7 from J, leaving 12 bases between them. Germline lookup yields CDR1 SGDLS and CDR2 YYNGEE. The CDR3 bases are TGTGCCAGCAGCCCCAGGGCAGTCAATTCACCCCTCCACTTT. Protein sequence: CASSPRAVNSPLHF.

This clone turned up a few times. V usage is TRBV7-2 and J usage is TRBJ1-2; D uncertain. Germline V gene sequence: CDR1 SGHTA, CDR2 FQGNSA. The V gene lost 1 base and the J gene lost 2 bases, with 5 bases spanning the gap. This CDR3 contains 13 residues. This chain's CDR3 is CASSLDPNYGYTF. The CDR3 nucleotides read TGTGCCAGCAGCTTAGATCCGAACTATGGCTACACCTTC. Supplemented by reference TRBV7-2 and TRBJ1-2, the full variable domain reads GAGVSQSPSNKVTEKGKDVELRCDPISGHTALYWYRQSLGQGLEFLIYFQGNSAPDKSGLPSDRFSAERTGGSVSTLTIQRTQQEDSAVYLCASSLDPNYGYTFGSGTRLTVV.

This rearrangement joins TRBV28 to TRBJ2-1, with 7 bases that match TRBD1. After removal of 6 bases from V and 2 bases from J, the junction contained 4 bases not matched to a gene. Germline CDR1 reads MDHEN; CDR2 reads SYDVKM. The CDR3 has 14 amino acids. CDR3 bases: TGTGCCAGCAGCCTGACAGGGACCTACAATGAGCAGTTCTTC. Translation: CASSLTGTYNEQFF.

The chain links TRBV28 to TRBJ2-5, with TRBD1 matching 7 bases. After removal of 6 bases from V and 0 bases from J, the junction contained 7 bases not matched to a gene. Germline lookup yields CDR1 MDHEN and CDR2 SYDVKM. The CDR3 is 15 amino acids. CDR3 residues: CASRSARGYQETQYF. The CDR3 nucleotides read TGTGCCAGCAGGTCAGCCAGGGGGTACCAAGAGACCCAGTACTTC.

This clone was recorded only once. This chain connects TRBV29-1 to TRBJ2-3; 7 nucleotides match TRBD2. Losses at the gene ends were 2 bases for V and 1 base for J; bases not matched to a gene: 6. This CDR3 has 15 amino acids. Germline CDR1 SQVTM, CDR2 ANQGSEA. CDR3 in DNA: TGCAGCGTTGAAACCGCGCTAGCGGGCACAGATACGCAGTATTTT. This gives the protein CSVETALAGTDTQYF.

The rearrangement uses TRBV5-1 and TRBJ1-2; D gene ambiguous. The V gene's germline CDR1 is SGHRS and CDR2 YFSETQ. V dropped 0 bases and J dropped 10 bases, with 10 bases sitting between them. CDR3 length equals 12 residues. CDR3 region: CASSLGTADYTF. The DNA of the CDR3 is TGCGCCAGCAGCTTGGGTACAGCGGACTACACCTTC.

V and J are TRBV7-9 and TRBJ1-1; possible D gene TRBD1, 6 bases. Germline CDR1 and CDR2: SEHNR and FQNEAQ (reference sequence). Trimming took off 2 bases at V and 6 bases at J, with 13 bases between the two ends. The CDR3 extends over 14 amino acids. CDR3 sequence reads: CASSLTGRGAEAFF. The DNA of the CDR3 is TGTGCCAGCAGCTTAACAGGGAGGGGAGCTGAAGCTTTCTTT.

The V and J genes are TRBV6-5 and TRBJ1-1; D gene ambiguous. The CDR3 sequence is 13 residues long. CDR1 and CDR2 (germline): MNHEY, SVGAGI. Trimming cost V 6 bases and J 2 bases, with 10 bases left between them. CDR3 in amino acids: CASSATVNTEAFF. CDR3 in DNA: TGTGCCAGCAGCGCCACAGTAAACACTGAAGCTTTCTTT.